The rows below give T cell receptor beta chains drawn from one sample of a study of T cells in Graves' hyperthyroidism and ophthalmopathy. TCRdb called the multiplex PCR reads again in MiXCR, with one record for every CDR3 protein. The sample has fewer than 700,000 distinct CDR3 sequences; about a sixth are singletons. The sample consisted of blood. These receptors all stem from a woman aged 18-30 years with Graves' ophthalmopathy. Both conserved end residues are part of each CDR3. Each record gives: V gene, D gene, J gene, clone size, CDR3 DNA, CDR3 protein. The D gene is left open where the match is weak. Expanded clones are given a class, and other clones once, few, many or no size at all.

V: TRBV20-1
D: TRBD2
J: TRBJ2-1
size: NA
DNA: TGCAGTGCTCCTCCAGCGGGAGGGCCCACTGAGCAGTTCTTC
CDR3: CSAPPAGGPTEQFF

V: TRBV6-5
D: TRBD2
J: TRBJ2-1
size: many
DNA: TGTGCCAGCAGTTATCGACGAGCGGGATCATACAATGAGCAGTTCTTC
CDR3: CASSYRRAGSYNEQFF

V: TRBV12-3/TRBV12-4
D: NA
J: TRBJ2-7
size: NA
DNA: TGTGCCAGCACCCCCTCGGGGGAGGAAAACTACGAGCAGTACTTC
CDR3: CASTPSGEENYEQYF

V: TRBV6-1
D: NA
J: TRBJ1-2
size: NA
DNA: TGTGCCAGCAGTGAACCCCCGCCACACCCGAACTATGGCTACACCTTC
CDR3: CASSEPPPHPNYGYTF

V: TRBV28
D: NA
J: TRBJ2-3
size: many
DNA: TGTGCCAGCAGCGGAGTGGGGGATACGCAGTATTTT
CDR3: CASSGVGDTQYF

V: TRBV6-1
D: NA
J: TRBJ2-7
size: many
DNA: TGTGCCAGCAGTGCCTATACTTACGAGCAGTACTTC
CDR3: CASSAYTYEQYF

V: TRBV6-2/TRBV6-3
D: TRBD2
J: TRBJ2-3
size: many
DNA: TGTGCCAGCAGTTACGCCTCTAGCGGGCGCACAGATACGCAGTATTTT
CDR3: CASSYASSGRTDTQYF

V: TRBV30
D: TRBD1
J: TRBJ1-5
size: NA
DNA: TGTGCCTGGAGTGAGCGCAGGGGGAGGGCGGGCAATCAGCCCCAGCATTTT
CDR3: CAWSERRGRAGNQPQHF

V: TRBV6-2/TRBV6-3
D: NA
J: TRBJ1-2
size: NA
DNA: TGTGCCAGCACCCGAGGACAGTCCTATGGCTACACCTTC
CDR3: CASTRGQSYGYTF

V: TRBV10-1
D: NA
J: TRBJ1-1
size: NA
DNA: TGCGCCAGCAGTAACAGGGAGGACACTGAAGCTTTCTTT
CDR3: CASSNREDTEAFF

V: TRBV11-2
D: TRBD1
J: TRBJ1-1
size: many
DNA: TGTGCCAGCACGCCGGGACAGGAGTTTTTTGAAGCTTTCTTT
CDR3: CASTPGQEFFEAFF

V: TRBV5-6
D: NA
J: TRBJ2-7
size: NA
DNA: TGTGCCAGCAGCTTTTATCTGACAGTTGGCTACGAGCAGTACTTC
CDR3: CASSFYLTVGYEQYF

V: TRBV20-1
D: TRBD1
J: TRBJ1-5
size: few
DNA: TGCAGTGCTAGAGAAGACAGGGGGCAGCCCCAGCATTTT
CDR3: CSAREDRGQPQHF